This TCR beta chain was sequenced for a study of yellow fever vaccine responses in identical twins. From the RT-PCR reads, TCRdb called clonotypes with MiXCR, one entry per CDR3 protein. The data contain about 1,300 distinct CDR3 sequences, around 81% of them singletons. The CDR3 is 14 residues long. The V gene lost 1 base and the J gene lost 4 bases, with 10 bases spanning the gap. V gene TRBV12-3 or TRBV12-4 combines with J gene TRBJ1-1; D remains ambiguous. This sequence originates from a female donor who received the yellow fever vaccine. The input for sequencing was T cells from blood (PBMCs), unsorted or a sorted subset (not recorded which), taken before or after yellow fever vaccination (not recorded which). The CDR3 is CASSLGGAGTEAFF. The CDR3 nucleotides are TGTGCCAGCAGTTTAGGCGGTGCGGGCACTGAAGCTTTCTTT.